A single sample is the source of the 4 T cell receptor beta chains below, sequenced in a study of T cell changes during pregnancy in multiple sclerosis. TCRdb keeps only in-frame clones here, not all; method: immunoSEQ multiplex PCR. The table shows around 25,000 clones, with approximately 90% occurring only once. The source material was CD8+ T cells from peripheral blood mononuclear cells, sampled in the first trimester of pregnancy. The receptors here all came from a female donor in good health, enrolled as a control in a pregnancy study.

V and J are TRBV11-2 and TRBJ1-2; 8 nucleotides line up with TRBD1. The CDR3 is 14 amino acids. The V gene end was trimmed by 4 bases and the J gene end by 5 bases; junction bases not matched to a gene: 6. Looked up from germline, CDR1 is SGHAT and CDR2 is FQNNGV. The CDR3 nucleotides are TGTGCCAGCAGCTCGACAGGGGATATGTATGGCTACACCTTC. This encodes CASSSTGDMYGYTF.

V is TRBV9 and J is TRBJ2-2, with TRBD2 matching over 7 bases. This CDR3 region has 16 residues. The germline CDR1 and CDR2 sequences are SGDLS and YYNGEE. The trim removed 3 bases at V and 1 base at J, leaving 6 bases unmatched. The CDR3 is CASSGSGSGNTGELFF. In nucleotides, the CDR3 is TGTGCCAGCAGCGGTAGCGGGTCGGGGAACACCGGGGAGCTGTTTTTT.

V is TRBV27 and J is TRBJ2-5, with 7 bases aligning to TRBD1. The CDR3 totals 12 residues. Germline CDR1 reads MNHEY; CDR2 reads SMNVEV (reference sequence). J lost 7 bases, V lost 3 bases, and 2 bases had no gene match. In DNA, the CDR3 is TGTGCCAGCAGTTTGACAGGGAGGACCCAGTACTTC. Its protein is CASSLTGRTQYF.

The chain joins TRBV4-3 to TRBJ1-5; D gene uncertain. The CDR3 sequence is 13 residues long. V dropped 1 base and J dropped 6 bases, with 7 bases sitting between them. Germline loops: CDR1 LGHNA, CDR2 YSLEER. CDR3 residues: CASSQVRGQPQHF. In nucleotides, the CDR3 is TGCGCCAGCAGCCAAGTTCGAGGTCAGCCCCAGCATTTT.